The 16 T cell receptor beta chains below come from one sample, sequenced in a study of blood T cell repertoires in COVID-19 (dated by TCRdb to about 2020). The library was generated by the immunoSEQ multiplex PCR assay. Not all clones reach the TCRdb copy of this immuneACCESS table, which keeps in-frame sequences only. Checked studies attribute under half of the gap to unresolved V genes and leave the rest unexplained. The sample records about 260,000 clones, over 75% of which are singletons. The biggest ten clones account for about 0.65% of the sample. Input material: peripheral blood. The source of these receptors is a human donor in a cohort sampled during active COVID-19.

The chain is built from TRBV10-3 and TRBJ2-3; D is possibly TRBD2 (5 bases). The V end lost 3 bases, the J end lost 1 base, and 8 bases lay between the germline ends. This CDR3 region has 14 residues. From germline, CDR1 is ENHRY and CDR2 SYGVKD. DNA of the CDR3: TGTGCCATCAGTGATTCGCGGGGCACAGATACGCAGTATTTT. Translated, it gives CAISDSRGTDTQYF.

V usage is TRBV28 and J usage is TRBJ1-2; TRBD1 matches 8 bases. Trimming took 6 bases from V and 0 from J; bases not matched to a gene: 9. This CDR3 has 16 residues. Germline V lookup: CDR1 MDHEN, CDR2 SYDVKM. CDR3 in DNA: TGTGCCAGCAGCCCGGGACAGGCGCTACCTAACTATGGCTACACCTTC. This translates into CASSPGQALPNYGYTF.

V gene TRBV27 combines with J gene TRBJ2-7, with 8 bases lining up with TRBD1. The V segment lost 8 bases and the J segment 3 bases; nucleotides outside the gene matches: 3. The CDR3 consists of 12 residues. CDR1 is MNHEY and CDR2 is SMNVEV in the germline V gene (reference sequence). The DNA of the CDR3 is TGTGCCAGCGGGACAGGCTACTACGAGCAGTACTTC. Translation gives CASGTGYYEQYF.

This clone appeared once. The rearrangement links TRBV10-3 to TRBJ2-3; a weak D match, TRBD2 (5 bases). The V end lost 8 bases, the J end lost 4 bases, and 10 bases lay between the germline ends. The CDR3 length is 12 residues. CDR1 and CDR2 from the germline V gene are ENHRY and SYGVKD. CDR3 sequence: CAIGWRADTQYF. The CDR3 DNA sequence: TGTGCCATCGGGTGGCGGGCAGATACGCAGTATTTT.

The chain employs TRBV28 and TRBJ2-7; D perhaps matches TRBD2 (6 bases). V was clipped by 3 bases and J by 3 bases, with 21 bases between them. Germline V gene data show CDR1 as MDHEN and CDR2 as SYDVKM. This CDR3 region has 17 residues. The CDR3 sequence: CASSLGGPIRGLYEQYF. The CDR3 DNA reads TGTGCCAGCAGTTTGGGAGGACCAATCCGGGGCCTCTACGAGCAGTACTTC. The whole variable domain, remainder taken from reference TRBV28 and TRBJ2-7, is DVKVTQSSRYLVKRTGEKVFLECVQDMDHENMFWYRQDPGLGLRLIYFSYDVKMKEKGDIPEGYSVSREKKERFSLILESASTNQTSMYLCASSLGGPIRGLYEQYFGPGTRLTVT.

This clone came up a few times. The chain is built from TRBV6-5 and TRBJ2-1, with no clear D. CDR3 size: 11 residues. Between the trimmed V and J ends, which lost 9 bases and 10 bases, there was a span of 13 bases. Germline V gene lookup returns CDR1 MNHEY and CDR2 SVGAGI. CDR3 DNA sequence: TGTGCCAGTACTCCTTTCGAGGAGCAGTTCTTC. This encodes CASTPFEEQFF.

Only one count was recorded for this clone. The chain carries TRBV18 and TRBJ2-7; a weak D match, TRBD2 (5 bases). Deletions cut 4 bases from V and 4 bases from J, with 14 bases between. The CDR3 runs to 14 residues. In germline, CDR1 is KGHSH, CDR2 LQKENI. CDR3 DNA: TGTGCCAGCTCACTGCGACGAGAGGGTTACGAGCAGTACTTC. It encodes CASSLRREGYEQYF.

The rearrangement links TRBV3-1 (or the pseudogene TRBV3-2) to TRBJ2-3; 8 bases agree with TRBD2. Unmatched junction bases numbered 7, after V lost 3 bases and J lost 5 bases. Germline V gene lookup returns CDR1 LGHDT and CDR2 YNNKEL (reference sequence). The CDR3 covers 15 residues. The CDR3 spells CASSQGSGVGDTQYF. DNA of the CDR3: TGTGCCAGCAGCCAGGGTAGCGGGGTGGGAGATACGCAGTATTTT.

The chain links TRBV7-2 to TRBJ2-3; D may be TRBD2 (5 bases). Germline-derived CDR1 and CDR2 are SGHTA and FQGNSA. V was shortened by 1 base and J by 4 bases, with 15 bases between the two germline ends. This CDR3 has 16 amino acids. This CDR3 is CASSLVGAGVSDTQYF. The CDR3 DNA follows: TGTGCCAGCAGCTTAGTGGGAGCCGGGGTGTCAGATACGCAGTATTTT.

The chain uses TRBV18 and TRBJ2-7; no clear D. Germline-derived CDR1 and CDR2 are KGHSH and LQKENI. The ends were cut back, 0 bases at V and 2 bases at J, with 8 bases in the middle. CDR3 length: 14 amino acids. CDR3 region: CASSPPVVPYEQYF. In DNA form, the CDR3 reads TGTGCCAGCTCACCACCGGTAGTACCCTACGAGCAGTACTTC.

This chain uses TRBV7-9 with TRBJ2-2, with TRBD1 as a possible D gene (6 bases). Germline-derived CDR1 and CDR2 are SEHNR and FQNEAQ (reference sequence). The CDR3 spans 14 residues. V lost 3 bases and J 7 bases, leaving 12 bases between the germline ends. For the CDR3, the DNA is TGTGCCAGCAGCTTCTACAGGGCGGGCGGGGAGCTGTTTTTT. Translated, it gives CASSFYRAGGELFF.

This chain links TRBV6-5 with TRBJ1-1; D is unclear. The V end lost 6 bases, the J end lost 5 bases, and 13 bases lay between the germline ends. The CDR3 contains 13 residues. Per the germline V gene, CDR1 is MNHEY and CDR2 is SVGAGI. CDR3 protein: CASRRERATEAFF. The CDR3 DNA sequence: TGTGCCAGCAGAAGGGAGAGGGCAACTGAAGCTTTCTTT.

This clone was seen only once. The V and J genes are TRBV12-3 or TRBV12-4 and TRBJ2-6; D unclear. The CDR3 contains 12 residues. Trimming pared 10 bases from V and 0 bases from J, leaving 4 bases between. CDR3 sequence reads: CATHSGANVLTF. In DNA, the CDR3 is TGTGCCACCCACTCTGGGGCCAACGTCCTGACTTTC.

The chain uses TRBV18 and TRBJ1-1, with a tentative D call TRBD1 (6 bases). This CDR3 region has 15 residues. Germline assignment: CDR1 KGHSH and CDR2 LQKENI. V lost 3 bases, J lost 7 bases, and 18 bases lay in between. The CDR3 nucleotides read TGTGCCAGCTCACCGCAGTCCAGGGGCAGCGTTGAAGCTTTCTTT. This codes for CASSPQSRGSVEAFF.

The count of this clone is one. The chain couples TRBV2 to TRBJ1-1, with D perhaps matching TRBD1 (5 bases). V lost 9 bases to trimming and J lost 11 bases, with 13 bases between them. Per the germline V gene, CDR1 is SNHLY and CDR2 is FYNNEI. The CDR3 length is 10 residues. CDR3 in DNA: TGTGCCAGAGAAGGGGTCCCGGCTTTCTTT. Translated: CAREGVPAFF.

This CDR3 reads CASSPGLPLGEQYF. Here the CDR3 DNA reads TGTGCCAGCAGCCCGGGACTCCCCTTGGGCGAGCAGTACTTC. The chain is built from TRBV14 and TRBJ2-7; possibly TRBD2 for D (6 bases). V dropped 4 bases and J dropped 6 bases, with 16 bases sitting between them. This CDR3 is 14 amino acids long. Looked up from germline, CDR1 is SGHDN and CDR2 is FVKESK.